The 4 T cell receptor beta chains reported below all come from one sample, sequenced in a study of T cell responses to AZD1222 COVID-19 vaccine (dated by TCRdb to the early 2020s). To prepare the library, the immunoSEQ multiplex PCR assay was applied. TCRdb took over this immuneACCESS table, retaining in-frame rearrangements with V and J assigned. Such tables are incomplete; in checked studies, under half of the missing clones stem from an unresolved V gene, and the remainder is unexplained. In all, the sample holds 100,000 to 140,000 clones, and over 80% of those were seen once. The ten largest make up roughly 6.2% of the sample. What this sample's time point label stands for: about 28 days (+/-7) after the second vaccine dose. The sequenced sample was peripheral blood, obtained 28 days after the second AZD1222 dose. The receptors come from an adult who received the AZD1222 COVID-19 vaccine.

V and J are TRBV27 and TRBJ1-2, with D perhaps matching TRBD1 (5 bases). This CDR3 has 14 residues. CDR1 is MNHEY, CDR2 SMNVEV, per germline (reference sequence). Trimming removed 5 bases from V and 2 bases from J, with 12 bases in between. CDR3 in DNA: TGTGCCAGCAGTCGCTCCAGGGTCAACTATGGCTACACCTTC. Its protein is CASSRSRVNYGYTF.

The rearrangement uses TRBV19 and TRBJ2-1, with 9 bases identical to TRBD1. The CDR3 has 13 residues. The V and J ends lost 6 bases and 8 bases, in that order; junction bases with no gene match: 5. In germline, CDR1 is LNHDA, CDR2 SQIVND (reference sequence). CDR3: CASRDRGDYEQFF. For the CDR3, the DNA is TGTGCCAGTAGGGACAGGGGAGATTATGAGCAGTTCTTC.

The CDR3 DNA follows: TGTGCCAGCAGCGTAGTCAGCTCCGATACGCAGTATTTT. Translated, it gives CASSVVSSDTQYF. The chain recombines TRBV9 with TRBJ2-3; D is undetermined. This CDR3 region has 13 residues. Between the trimmed V and J ends, which lost 0 bases and 6 bases, there was a span of 8 bases. Germline V gene data show CDR1 as SGDLS and CDR2 as YYNGEE.

This chain connects TRBV12-3 or TRBV12-4 to TRBJ1-1; D is uncertain. V shed 2 bases and J shed 11 bases, with 6 bases lying between them. The CDR3 has 10 amino acids. As DNA, the CDR3 is TGTGCCAGCAGTTTAAGCCGCGCTTTCTTT. Protein: CASSLSRAFF.